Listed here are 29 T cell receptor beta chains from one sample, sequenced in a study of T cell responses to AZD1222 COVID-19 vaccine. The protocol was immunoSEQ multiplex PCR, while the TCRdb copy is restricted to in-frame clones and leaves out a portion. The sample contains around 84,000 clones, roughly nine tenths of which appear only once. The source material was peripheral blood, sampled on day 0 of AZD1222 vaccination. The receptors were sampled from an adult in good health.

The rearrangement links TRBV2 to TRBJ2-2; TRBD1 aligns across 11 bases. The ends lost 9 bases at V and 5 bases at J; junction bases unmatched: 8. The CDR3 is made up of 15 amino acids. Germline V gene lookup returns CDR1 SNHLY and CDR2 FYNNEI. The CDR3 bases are TGTGCCAGTAGGACAGGGGGCTCGTGGACCGGGGAGCTGTTTTTT. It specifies CASRTGGSWTGELFF.

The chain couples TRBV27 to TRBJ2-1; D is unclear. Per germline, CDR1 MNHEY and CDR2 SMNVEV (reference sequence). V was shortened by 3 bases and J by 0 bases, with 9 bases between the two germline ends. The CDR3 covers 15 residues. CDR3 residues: CASSFLLDSYNEQFF. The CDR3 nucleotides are TGTGCCAGCAGTTTTCTTTTAGACTCCTACAATGAGCAGTTCTTC.

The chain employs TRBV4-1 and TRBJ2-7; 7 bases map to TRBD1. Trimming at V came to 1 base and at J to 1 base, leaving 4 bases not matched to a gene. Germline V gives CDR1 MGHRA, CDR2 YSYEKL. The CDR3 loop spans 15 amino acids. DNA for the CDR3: TGCGCCAGCAGCCAAGCCCCGGGACAGTCCTACGAGCAGTACTTC. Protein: CASSQAPGQSYEQYF.

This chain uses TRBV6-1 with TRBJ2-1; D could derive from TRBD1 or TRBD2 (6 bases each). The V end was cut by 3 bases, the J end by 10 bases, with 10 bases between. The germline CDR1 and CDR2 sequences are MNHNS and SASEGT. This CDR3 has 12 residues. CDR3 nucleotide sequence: TGTGCCAGCAGTGAGGGGGGCCGAGAGCAGTTCTTC. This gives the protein CASSEGGREQFF.

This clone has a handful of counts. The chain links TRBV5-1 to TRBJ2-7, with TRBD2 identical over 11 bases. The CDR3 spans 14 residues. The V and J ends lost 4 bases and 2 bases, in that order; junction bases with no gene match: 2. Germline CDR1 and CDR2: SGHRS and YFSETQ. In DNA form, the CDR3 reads TGCGCCAGCAGCCAGGGACTAGCGGCCTACGAGCAGTACTTC. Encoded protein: CASSQGLAAYEQYF.

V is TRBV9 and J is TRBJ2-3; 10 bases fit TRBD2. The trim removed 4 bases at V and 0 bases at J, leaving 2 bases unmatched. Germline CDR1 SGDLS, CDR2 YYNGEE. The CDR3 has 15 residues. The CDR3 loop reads CASSSGRVSTDTQYF. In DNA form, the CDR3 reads TGTGCCAGCAGCAGCGGGAGGGTTAGCACAGATACGCAGTATTTT.

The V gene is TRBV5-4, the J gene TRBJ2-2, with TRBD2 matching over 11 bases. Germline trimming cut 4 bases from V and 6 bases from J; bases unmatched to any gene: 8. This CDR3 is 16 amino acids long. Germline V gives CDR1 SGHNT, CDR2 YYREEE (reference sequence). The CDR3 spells CASSPILAGGPGELFF. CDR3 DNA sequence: TGTGCCAGCAGCCCGATCCTAGCGGGAGGTCCCGGGGAGCTGTTTTTT.

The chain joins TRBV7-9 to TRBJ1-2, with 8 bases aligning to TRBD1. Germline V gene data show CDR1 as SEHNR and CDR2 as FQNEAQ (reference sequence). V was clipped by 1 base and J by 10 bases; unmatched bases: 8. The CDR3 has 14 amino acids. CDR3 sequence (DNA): TGTGCCAGCAGCTTAGAAAGGGGACAGGCTCACTACACCTTC. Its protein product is CASSLERGQAHYTF.

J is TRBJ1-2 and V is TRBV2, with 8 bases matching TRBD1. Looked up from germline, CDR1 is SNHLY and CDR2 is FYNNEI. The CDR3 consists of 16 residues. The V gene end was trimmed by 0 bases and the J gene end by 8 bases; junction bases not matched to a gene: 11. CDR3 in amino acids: CASSEANRDRLYGYTF. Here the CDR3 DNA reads TGTGCCAGCAGTGAAGCGAACCGGGACAGGTTATACGGCTACACCTTC.

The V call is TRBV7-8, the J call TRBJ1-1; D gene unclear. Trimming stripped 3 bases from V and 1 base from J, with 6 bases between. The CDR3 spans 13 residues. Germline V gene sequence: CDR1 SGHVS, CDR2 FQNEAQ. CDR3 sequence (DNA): TGTGCCAGCAGCTTGGGTTCGAACACTGAAGCTTTCTTT. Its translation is CASSLGSNTEAFF.

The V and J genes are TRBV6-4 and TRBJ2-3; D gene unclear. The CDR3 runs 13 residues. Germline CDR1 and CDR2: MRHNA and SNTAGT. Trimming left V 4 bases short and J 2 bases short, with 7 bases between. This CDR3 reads CASSVRATDTQYF. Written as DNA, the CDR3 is TGTGCCAGCAGTGTAAGGGCCACAGATACGCAGTATTTT.

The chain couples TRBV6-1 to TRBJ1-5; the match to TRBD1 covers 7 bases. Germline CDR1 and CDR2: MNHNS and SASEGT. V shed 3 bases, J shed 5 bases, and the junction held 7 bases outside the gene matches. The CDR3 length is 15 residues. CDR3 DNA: TGTGCCAGCAGTGAGCTGACAGGGTTTTATCAGCCCCAGCATTTT. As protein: CASSELTGFYQPQHF.

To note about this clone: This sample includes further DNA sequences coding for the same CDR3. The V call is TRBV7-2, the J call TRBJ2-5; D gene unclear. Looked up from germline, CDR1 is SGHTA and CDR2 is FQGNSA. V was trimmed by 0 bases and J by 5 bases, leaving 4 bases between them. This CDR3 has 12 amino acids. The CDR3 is CASSLARETQYF. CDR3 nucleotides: TGTGCCAGCAGCTTAGCCAGGGAGACCCAGTACTTC. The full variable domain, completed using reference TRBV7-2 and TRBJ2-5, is GAGVSQSPSNKVTEKGKDVELRCDPISGHTALYWYRQSLGQGLEFLIYFQGNSAPDKSGLPSDRFSAERTGGSVSTLTIQRTQQEDSAVYLCASSLARETQYFGPGTRLLVL.

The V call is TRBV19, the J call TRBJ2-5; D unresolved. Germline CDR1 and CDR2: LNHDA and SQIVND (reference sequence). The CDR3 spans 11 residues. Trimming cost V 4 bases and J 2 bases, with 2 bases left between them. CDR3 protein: CASSRQETQYF. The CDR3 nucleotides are TGTGCCAGTAGTAGACAAGAGACCCAGTACTTC.

As DNA, the CDR3 is TGTGCCAGCAGCCGGTTTGGGACAGGGGCGGGCAATGAGCAGTTCTTC. The encoded protein is CASSRFGTGAGNEQFF. The chain is built from TRBV7-9 and TRBJ2-1; 10 positions match TRBD1. Per germline, CDR1 SEHNR and CDR2 FQNEAQ (reference sequence). J was trimmed by 6 bases and V by 5 bases; bases with no gene match: 10. The CDR3 loop spans 16 amino acids.

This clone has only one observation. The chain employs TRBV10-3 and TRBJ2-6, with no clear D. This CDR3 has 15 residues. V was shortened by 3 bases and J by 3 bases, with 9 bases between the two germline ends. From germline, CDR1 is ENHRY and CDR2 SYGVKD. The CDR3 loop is CAISEGVSGANVLTF. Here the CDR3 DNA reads TGTGCCATCAGTGAAGGAGTAAGTGGGGCCAACGTCCTGACTTTC.

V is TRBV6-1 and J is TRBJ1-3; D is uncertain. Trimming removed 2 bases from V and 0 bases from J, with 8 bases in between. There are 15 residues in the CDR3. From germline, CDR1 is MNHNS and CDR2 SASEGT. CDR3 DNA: TGTGCCAGCAGTGAACCCTTCTTCTCTGGAAACACCATATATTTT. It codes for CASSEPFFSGNTIYF.

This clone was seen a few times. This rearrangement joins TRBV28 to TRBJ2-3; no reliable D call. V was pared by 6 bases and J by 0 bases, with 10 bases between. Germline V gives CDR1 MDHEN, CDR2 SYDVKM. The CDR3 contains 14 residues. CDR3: CASRTSLSTDTQYF. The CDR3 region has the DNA TGTGCCAGCAGAACGAGCCTTAGCACAGATACGCAGTATTTT.

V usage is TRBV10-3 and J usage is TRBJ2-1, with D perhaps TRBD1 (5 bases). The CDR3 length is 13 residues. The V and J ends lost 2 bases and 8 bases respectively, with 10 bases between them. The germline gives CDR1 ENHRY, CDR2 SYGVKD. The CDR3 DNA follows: TGTGCCATCAGTGAGGGGCAGGGCTATGAGCAGTTCTTC. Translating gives CAISEGQGYEQFF.

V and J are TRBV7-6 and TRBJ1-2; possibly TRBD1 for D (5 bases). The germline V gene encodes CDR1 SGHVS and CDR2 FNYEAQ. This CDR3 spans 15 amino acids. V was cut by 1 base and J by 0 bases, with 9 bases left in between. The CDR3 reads CASSLGQGANYGYTF. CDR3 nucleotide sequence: TGTGCCAGCAGCTTAGGGCAGGGAGCTAACTATGGCTACACCTTC.

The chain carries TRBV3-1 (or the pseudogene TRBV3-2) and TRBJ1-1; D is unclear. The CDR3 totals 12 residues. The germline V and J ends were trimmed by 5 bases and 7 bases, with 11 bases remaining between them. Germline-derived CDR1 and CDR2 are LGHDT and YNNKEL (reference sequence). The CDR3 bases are TGTGCCAGCAGCGCTCCCGGGGATGAAGCTTTCTTT. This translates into CASSAPGDEAFF.

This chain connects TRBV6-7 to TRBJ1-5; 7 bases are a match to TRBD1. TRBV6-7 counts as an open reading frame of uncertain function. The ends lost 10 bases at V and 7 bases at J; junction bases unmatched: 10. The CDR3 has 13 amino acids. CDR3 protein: CATKTGQGQPQHF. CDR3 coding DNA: TGTGCCACCAAGACAGGGCAGGGACAGCCCCAGCATTTT.

The CDR3 is CASSLSQGLAAYEQYF. The CDR3 nucleotides read TGTGCCAGCAGCTTATCTCAGGGACTAGCGGCCTACGAGCAGTACTTC. The chain employs TRBV7-9 and TRBJ2-7, with 11 bases identical to TRBD2. The ends lost 2 bases at V and 2 bases at J; junction bases unmatched: 5. CDR1 and CDR2 from the germline V gene are SEHNR and FQNEAQ (reference sequence). CDR3 length: 16 residues.

CDR3 residues: CASSFGASSNNEQFF. The CDR3 DNA follows: TGCGCCAGCAGCTTCGGGGCGTCTTCTAACAATGAGCAGTTCTTC. The J gene is TRBJ2-1, the V gene TRBV5-1; D is possibly TRBD1 or TRBD2 (5 bases each). V shed 2 bases and J shed 5 bases, with 14 bases lying between them. The CDR3 has 15 residues. Germline CDR1 reads SGHRS; CDR2 reads YFSETQ.

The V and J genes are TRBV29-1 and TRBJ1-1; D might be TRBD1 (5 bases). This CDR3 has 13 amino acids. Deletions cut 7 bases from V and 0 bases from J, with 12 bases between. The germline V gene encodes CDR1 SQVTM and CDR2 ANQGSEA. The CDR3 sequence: CSAPGRLNTEAFF. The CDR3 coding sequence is TGCAGCGCCCCGGGACGGCTGAACACTGAAGCTTTCTTT. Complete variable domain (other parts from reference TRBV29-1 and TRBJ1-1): SAVISQKPSRDICQRGTSLTIQCQVDSQVTMMFWYRQQPGQSLTLIATANQGSEATYESGFVIDKFPISRPNLTFSTLTVSNMSPEDSSIYLCSAPGRLNTEAFFGQGTRLTVV.

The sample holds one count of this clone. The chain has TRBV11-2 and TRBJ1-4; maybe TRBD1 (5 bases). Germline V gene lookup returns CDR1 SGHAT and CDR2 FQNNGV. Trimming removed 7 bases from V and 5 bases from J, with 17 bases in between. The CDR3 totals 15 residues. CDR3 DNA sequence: TGTGCCAGCAAGGATAGGGGAGCTCTAAATGAAAAACTGTTTTTT. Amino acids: CASKDRGALNEKLFF.

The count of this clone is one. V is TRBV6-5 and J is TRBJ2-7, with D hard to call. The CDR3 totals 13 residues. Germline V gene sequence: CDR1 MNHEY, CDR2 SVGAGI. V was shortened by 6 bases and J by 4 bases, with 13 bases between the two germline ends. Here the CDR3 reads CASRTTDRYEQYF. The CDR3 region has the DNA TGTGCCAGCAGGACCACGGACCGATACGAGCAGTACTTC.

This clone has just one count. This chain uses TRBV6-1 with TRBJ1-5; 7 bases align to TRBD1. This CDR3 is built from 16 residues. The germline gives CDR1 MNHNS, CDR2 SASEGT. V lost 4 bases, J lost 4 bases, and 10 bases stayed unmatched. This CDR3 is CASSASGTVINQPQHF. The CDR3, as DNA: TGTGCCAGCAGTGCCTCCGGGACAGTAATTAATCAGCCCCAGCATTTT.

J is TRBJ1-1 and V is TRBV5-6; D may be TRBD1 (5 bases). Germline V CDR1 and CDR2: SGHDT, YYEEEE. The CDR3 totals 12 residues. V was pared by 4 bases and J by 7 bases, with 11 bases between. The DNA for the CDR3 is TGTGCCAGCAGCGCAAGACAGCATGAAGCTTTCTTT. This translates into CASSARQHEAFF.